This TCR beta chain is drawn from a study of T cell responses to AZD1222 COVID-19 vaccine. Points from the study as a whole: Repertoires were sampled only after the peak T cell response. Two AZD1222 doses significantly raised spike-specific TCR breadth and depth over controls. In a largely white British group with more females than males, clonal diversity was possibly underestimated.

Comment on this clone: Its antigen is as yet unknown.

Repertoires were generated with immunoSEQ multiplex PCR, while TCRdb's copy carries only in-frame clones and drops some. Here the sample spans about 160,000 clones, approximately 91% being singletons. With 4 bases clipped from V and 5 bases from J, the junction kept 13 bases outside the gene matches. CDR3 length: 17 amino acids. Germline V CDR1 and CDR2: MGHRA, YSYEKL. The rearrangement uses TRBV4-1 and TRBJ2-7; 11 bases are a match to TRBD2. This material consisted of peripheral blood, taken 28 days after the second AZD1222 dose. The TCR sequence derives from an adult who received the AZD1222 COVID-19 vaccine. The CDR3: CASSPSVAGGTIHEQYF. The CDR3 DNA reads TGCGCCAGCAGCCCATCGGTAGCGGGGGGGACCATCCACGAGCAGTACTTC.